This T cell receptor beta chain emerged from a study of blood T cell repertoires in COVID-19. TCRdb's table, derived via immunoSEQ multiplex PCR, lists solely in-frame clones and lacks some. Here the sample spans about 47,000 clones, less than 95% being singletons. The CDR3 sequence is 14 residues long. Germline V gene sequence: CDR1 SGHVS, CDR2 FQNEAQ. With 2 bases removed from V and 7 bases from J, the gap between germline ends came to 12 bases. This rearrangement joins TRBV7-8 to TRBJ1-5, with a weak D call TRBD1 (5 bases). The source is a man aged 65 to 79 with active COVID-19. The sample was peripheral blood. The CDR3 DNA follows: TGTGCCAGCAGCTTATGGGGGGTTGGACAGCCCCAGCATTTT. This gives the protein CASSLWGVGQPQHF.